This paragraph reports one T cell receptor beta chain. The data were taken from a study of cytomegalovirus exposure and HLA in healthy donors. When sampled, the donors appeared nominally healthy, though they likely had unrecorded immune exposures. Primers included in the PCR were 60 Vbeta and 13 Jbeta primers. The protocol was immunoSEQ multiplex PCR, while the TCRdb copy is restricted to in-frame clones and leaves out a portion. The table has over 150,000 clones, 80% to 90% seen once. The sample comprised PBMCs. This sequence was found in a young woman in good health and CMV-seronegative.

The CDR3 coding sequence is TGTGCCAGCAGCTTGGGGGGACAGGGGGCGTCACCCCTCCACTTT. As protein: CASSLGGQGASPLHF. The chain links TRBV5-6 to TRBJ1-6; 12 bases are a match to TRBD1. This CDR3 contains 15 residues. The trim removed 0 bases at V and 10 bases at J, leaving 2 bases unmatched. Germline values: CDR1 SGHDT, CDR2 YYEEEE.